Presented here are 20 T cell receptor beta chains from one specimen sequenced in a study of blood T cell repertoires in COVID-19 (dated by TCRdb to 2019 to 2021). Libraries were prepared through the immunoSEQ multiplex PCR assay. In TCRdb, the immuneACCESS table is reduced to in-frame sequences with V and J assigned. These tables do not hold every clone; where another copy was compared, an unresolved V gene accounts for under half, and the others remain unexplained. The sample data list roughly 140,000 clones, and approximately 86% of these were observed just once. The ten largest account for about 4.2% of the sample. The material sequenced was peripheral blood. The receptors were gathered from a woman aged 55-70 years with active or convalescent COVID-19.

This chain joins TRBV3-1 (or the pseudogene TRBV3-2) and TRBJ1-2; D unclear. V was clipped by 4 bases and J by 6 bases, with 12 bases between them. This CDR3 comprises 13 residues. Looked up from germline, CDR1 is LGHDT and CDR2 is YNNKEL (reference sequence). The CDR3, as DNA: TGTGCCAGCAGCCGCGAGGAGGGTCATGGCTACACCTTC. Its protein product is CASSREEGHGYTF.

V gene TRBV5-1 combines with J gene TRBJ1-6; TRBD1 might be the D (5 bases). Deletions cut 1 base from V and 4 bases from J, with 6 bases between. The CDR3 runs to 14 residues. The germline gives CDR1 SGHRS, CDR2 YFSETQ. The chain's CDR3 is CASSLTGYNSPLHF. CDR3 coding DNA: TGCGCCAGCAGCTTGACAGGTTATAATTCACCCCTCCACTTT.

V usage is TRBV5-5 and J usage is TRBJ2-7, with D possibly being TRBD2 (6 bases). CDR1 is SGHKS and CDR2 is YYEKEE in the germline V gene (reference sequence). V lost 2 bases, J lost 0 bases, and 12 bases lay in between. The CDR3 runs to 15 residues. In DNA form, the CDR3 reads TGTGCCAGCAGCTTCGCGGGACTGAGCTCCTACGAGCAGTACTTC. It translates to CASSFAGLSSYEQYF. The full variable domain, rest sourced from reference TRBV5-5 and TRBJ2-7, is DAGVTQSPTHLIKTRGQQVTLRCSPISGHKSVSWYQQVLGQGPQFIFQYYEKEERGRGNFPDRFSARQFPNYSSELNVNALLLGDSALYLCASSFAGLSSYEQYFGPGTRLTVT.

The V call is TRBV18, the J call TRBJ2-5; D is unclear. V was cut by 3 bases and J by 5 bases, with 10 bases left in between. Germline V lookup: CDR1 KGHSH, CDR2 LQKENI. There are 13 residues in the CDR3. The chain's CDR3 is CASSPNNGETQYF. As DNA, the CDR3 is TGTGCCAGCTCACCGAACAACGGGGAGACCCAGTACTTC.

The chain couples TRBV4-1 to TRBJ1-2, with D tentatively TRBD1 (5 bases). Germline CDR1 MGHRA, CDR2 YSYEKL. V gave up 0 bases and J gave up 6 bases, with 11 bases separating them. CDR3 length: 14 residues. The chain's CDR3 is CASSQDSRVNGYTF. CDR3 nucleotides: TGCGCCAGCAGCCAAGATTCCAGGGTCAATGGCTACACCTTC.

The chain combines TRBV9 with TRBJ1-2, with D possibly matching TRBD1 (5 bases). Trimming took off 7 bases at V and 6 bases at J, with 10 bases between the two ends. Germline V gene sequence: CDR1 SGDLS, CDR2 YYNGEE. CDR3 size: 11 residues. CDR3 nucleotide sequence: TGTGCCAGCTACAGGCCCCATGGCTACACCTTC. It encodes CASYRPHGYTF.

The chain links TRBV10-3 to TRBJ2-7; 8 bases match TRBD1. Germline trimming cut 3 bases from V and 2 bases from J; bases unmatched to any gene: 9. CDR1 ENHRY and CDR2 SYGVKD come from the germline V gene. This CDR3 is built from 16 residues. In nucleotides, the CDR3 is TGTGCCATCAGTGATCAGGGGGCGGACCGAACCTACGAGCAGTACTTC. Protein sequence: CAISDQGADRTYEQYF.

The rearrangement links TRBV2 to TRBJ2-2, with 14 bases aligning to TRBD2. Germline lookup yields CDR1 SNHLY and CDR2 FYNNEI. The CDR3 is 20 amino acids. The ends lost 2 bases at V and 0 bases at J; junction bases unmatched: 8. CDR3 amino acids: CASSEFRTSGGLANTGELFF. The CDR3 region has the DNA TGTGCCAGCAGTGAATTTAGGACTAGCGGGGGGCTCGCGAACACCGGGGAGCTGTTTTTT.

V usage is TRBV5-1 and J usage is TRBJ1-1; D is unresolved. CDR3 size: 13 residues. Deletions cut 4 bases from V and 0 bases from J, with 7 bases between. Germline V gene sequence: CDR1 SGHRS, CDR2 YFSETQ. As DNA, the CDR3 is TGCGCCAGCAGCAGTCAGATGAACACTGAAGCTTTCTTT. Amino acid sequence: CASSSQMNTEAFF.

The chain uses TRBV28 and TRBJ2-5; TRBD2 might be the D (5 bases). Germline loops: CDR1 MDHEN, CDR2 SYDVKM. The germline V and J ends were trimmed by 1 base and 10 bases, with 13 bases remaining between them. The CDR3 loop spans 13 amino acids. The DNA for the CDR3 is TGTGCCAGCAGTTTATTCCCGGCGGGCGGCCAGTACTTC. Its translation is CASSLFPAGGQYF.

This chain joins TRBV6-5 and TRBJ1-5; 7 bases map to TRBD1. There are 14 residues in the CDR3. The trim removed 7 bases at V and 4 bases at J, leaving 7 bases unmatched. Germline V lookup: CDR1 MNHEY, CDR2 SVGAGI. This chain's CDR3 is CASTPPGQNQPQHF. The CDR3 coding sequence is TGTGCCAGCACCCCACCGGGACAGAATCAGCCCCAGCATTTT.

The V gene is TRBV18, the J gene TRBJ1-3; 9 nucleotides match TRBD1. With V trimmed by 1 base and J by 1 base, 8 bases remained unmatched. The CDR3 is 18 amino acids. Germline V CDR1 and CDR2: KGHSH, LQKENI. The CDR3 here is CASSPRGTGSISGNTIYF. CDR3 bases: TGTGCCAGCTCACCACGAGGGACAGGGTCTATATCTGGAAACACCATATATTTT.

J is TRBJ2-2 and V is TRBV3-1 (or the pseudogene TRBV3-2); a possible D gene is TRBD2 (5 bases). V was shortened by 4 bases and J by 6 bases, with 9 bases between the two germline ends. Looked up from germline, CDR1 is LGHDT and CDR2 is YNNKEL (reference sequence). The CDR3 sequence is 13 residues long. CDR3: CASSPGVAGELFF. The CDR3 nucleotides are TGTGCCAGCAGCCCCGGGGTGGCCGGGGAGCTGTTTTTT.

The CDR3 reads CASSPRQGRITGELFF. DNA for the CDR3: TGTGCCAGCAGCCCGCGACAGGGAAGGATCACCGGGGAGCTGTTTTTT. The rearrangement joins TRBV7-2 to TRBJ2-2; the match to TRBD1 covers 7 bases. Trimming cost V 5 bases and J 4 bases; bases outside gene matches: 10. Germline CDR1 SGHTA, CDR2 FQGNSA. The CDR3 loop spans 16 amino acids.

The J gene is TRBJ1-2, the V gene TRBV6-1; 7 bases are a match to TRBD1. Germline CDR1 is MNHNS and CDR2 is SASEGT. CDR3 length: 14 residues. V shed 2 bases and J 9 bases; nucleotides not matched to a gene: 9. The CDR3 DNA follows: TGTGCCAGCAGTGAATTAGGAGGGGGCTTGAGCTACACCTTC. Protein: CASSELGGGLSYTF.

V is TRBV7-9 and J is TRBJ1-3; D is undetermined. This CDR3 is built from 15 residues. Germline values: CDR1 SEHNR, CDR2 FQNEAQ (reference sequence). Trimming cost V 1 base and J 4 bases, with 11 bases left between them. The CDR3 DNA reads TGTGCCAGCAGCTTAGTAGTGGTCCCGGGAAACACCATATATTTT. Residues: CASSLVVVPGNTIYF.

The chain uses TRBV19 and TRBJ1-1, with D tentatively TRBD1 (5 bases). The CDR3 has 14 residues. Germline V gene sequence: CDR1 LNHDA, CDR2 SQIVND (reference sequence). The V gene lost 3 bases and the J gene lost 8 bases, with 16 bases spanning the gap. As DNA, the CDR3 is TGTGCCAGTAGTATGTCCGTAGTCGGGGGGGAAGCTTTCTTT. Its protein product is CASSMSVVGGEAFF.

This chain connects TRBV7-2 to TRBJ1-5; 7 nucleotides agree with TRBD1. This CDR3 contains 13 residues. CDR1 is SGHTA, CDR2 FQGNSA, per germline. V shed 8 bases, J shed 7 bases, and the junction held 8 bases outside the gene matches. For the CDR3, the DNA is TGTGCCAGCGGAGGGACAGTTAACCAGCCCCAGCATTTT. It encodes CASGGTVNQPQHF.

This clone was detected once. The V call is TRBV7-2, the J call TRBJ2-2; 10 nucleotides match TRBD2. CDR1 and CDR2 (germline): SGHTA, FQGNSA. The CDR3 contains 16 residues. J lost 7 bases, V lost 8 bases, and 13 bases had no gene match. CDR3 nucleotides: TGTGCCAGCGCGGGGAGCGGGGGGGCCATCGGCGGGGAGCTGTTTTTT. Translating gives CASAGSGGAIGGELFF.

This CDR3 reads CASSLEVRGNYGYTF. Here the CDR3 DNA reads TGCGCCAGCAGCTTGGAGGTCCGGGGGAACTATGGCTACACCTTC. The genes are TRBV5-1 and TRBJ1-2, with D possibly TRBD1 on 5 matching bases. Trimming shortened V by 0 bases and J by 2 bases, and 11 bases separated the two germline ends. Germline V lookup: CDR1 SGHRS, CDR2 YFSETQ. CDR3 length equals 15 residues. Supplemented by reference TRBV5-1 and TRBJ1-2, the full variable domain reads KAGVTQTPRYLIKTRGQQVTLSCSPISGHRSVSWYQQTPGQGLQFLFEYFSETQRNKGNFPGRFSGRQFSNSRSEMNVSTLELGDSALYLCASSLEVRGNYGYTFGSGTRLTVV.